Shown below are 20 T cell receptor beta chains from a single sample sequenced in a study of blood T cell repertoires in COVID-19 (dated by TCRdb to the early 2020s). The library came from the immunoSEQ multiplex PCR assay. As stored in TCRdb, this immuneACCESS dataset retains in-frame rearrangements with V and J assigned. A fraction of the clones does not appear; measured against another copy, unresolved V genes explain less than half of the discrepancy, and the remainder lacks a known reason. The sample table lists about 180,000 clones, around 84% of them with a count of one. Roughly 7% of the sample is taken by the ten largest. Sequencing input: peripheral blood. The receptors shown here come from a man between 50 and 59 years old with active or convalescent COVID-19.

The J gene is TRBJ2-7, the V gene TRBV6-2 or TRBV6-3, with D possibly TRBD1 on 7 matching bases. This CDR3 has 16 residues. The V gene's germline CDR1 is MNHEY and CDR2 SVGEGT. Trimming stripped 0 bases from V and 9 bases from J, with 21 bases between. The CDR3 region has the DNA TGTGCCAGCAGTTACTCGGCGACAGGGATCTCCGGGGGGCAGTACTTC. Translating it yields CASSYSATGISGGQYF.

The CDR3 DNA follows: TGTGCCACCCGGGGAGGGTTCGAGCAGTACTTC. Residues: CATRGGFEQYF. The chain carries TRBV10-3 and TRBJ2-7; TRBD2 matches at 7 bases. Germline CDR1 ENHRY, CDR2 SYGVKD. The CDR3 is 11 residues long. The J segment lost 6 bases and the V segment lost 10 bases, leaving 6 bases of the junction unmatched.

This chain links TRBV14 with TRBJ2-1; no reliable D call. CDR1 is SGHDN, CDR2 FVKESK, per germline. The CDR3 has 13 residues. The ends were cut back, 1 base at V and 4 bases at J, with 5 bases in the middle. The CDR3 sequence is CASSQAGYNEQFF. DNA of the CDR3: TGTGCCAGCAGCCAAGCGGGTTACAATGAGCAGTTCTTC.

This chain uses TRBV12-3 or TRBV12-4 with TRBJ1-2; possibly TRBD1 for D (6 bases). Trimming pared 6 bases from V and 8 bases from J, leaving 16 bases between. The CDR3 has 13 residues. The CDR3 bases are TGTGCCAGCAGACAATCAGGGGTTTACGGCTACACCTTC. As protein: CASRQSGVYGYTF.

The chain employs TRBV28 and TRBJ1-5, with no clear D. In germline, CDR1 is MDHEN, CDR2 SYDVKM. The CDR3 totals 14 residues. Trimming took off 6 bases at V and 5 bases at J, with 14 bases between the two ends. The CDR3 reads CASSSPGIYQPQHF. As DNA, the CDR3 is TGTGCCAGCAGCTCCCCAGGTATTTATCAGCCCCAGCATTTT.

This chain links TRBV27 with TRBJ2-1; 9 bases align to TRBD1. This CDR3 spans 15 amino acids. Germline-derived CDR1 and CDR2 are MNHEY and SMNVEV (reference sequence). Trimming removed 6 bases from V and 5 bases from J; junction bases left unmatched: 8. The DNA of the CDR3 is TGTGCCAGCAGCCGCCGGGACAGGGAAAACAATGAGCAGTTCTTC. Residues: CASSRRDRENNEQFF.

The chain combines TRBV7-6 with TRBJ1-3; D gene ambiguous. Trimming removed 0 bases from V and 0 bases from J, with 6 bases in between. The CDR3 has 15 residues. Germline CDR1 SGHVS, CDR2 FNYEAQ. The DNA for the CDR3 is TGTGCCAGCAGCTTAGCCGGGAGCTCTGGAAACACCATATATTTT. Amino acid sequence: CASSLAGSSGNTIYF.

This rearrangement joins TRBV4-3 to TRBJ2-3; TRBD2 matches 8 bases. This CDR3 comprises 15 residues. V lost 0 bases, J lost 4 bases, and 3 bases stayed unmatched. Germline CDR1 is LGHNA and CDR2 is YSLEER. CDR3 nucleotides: TGCGCCAGCAGCCAAGATGGCGGGGGGTCAGATACGCAGTATTTT. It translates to CASSQDGGGSDTQYF.

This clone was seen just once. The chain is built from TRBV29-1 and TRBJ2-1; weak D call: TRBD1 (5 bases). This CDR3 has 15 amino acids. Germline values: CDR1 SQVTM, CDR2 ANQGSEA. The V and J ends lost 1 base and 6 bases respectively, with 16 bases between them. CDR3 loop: CSVEGWSGYGNEQFF. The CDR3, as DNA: TGCAGCGTTGAAGGTTGGTCAGGGTACGGCAATGAGCAGTTCTTC.

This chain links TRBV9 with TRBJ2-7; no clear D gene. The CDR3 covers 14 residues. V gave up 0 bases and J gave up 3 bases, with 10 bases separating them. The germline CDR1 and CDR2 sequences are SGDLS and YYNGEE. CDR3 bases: TGTGCCAGCAGCGTAGGAGGTCAGAACTACGAGCAGTACTTC. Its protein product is CASSVGGQNYEQYF.

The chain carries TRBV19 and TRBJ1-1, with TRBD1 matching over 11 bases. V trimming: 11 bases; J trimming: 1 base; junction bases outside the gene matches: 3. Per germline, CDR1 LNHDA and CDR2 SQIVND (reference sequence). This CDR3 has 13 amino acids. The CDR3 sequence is CAVGQGANTEAFF. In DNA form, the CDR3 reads TGTGCCGTCGGACAGGGGGCGAACACTGAAGCTTTCTTT. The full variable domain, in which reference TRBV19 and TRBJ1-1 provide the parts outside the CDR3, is DGGITQSPKYLFRKEGQNVTLSCEQNLNHDAMYWYRQDPGQGLRLIYYSQIVNDFQKGDIAEGYSVSREKKESFPLTVTSAQKNPTAFYLCAVGQGANTEAFFGQGTRLTVV.

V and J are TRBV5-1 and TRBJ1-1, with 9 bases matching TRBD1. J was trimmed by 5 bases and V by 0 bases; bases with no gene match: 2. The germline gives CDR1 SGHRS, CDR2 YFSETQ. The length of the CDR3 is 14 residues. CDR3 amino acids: CASSLGDRVTEAFF. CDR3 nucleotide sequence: TGCGCCAGCAGCTTGGGGGACAGGGTAACTGAAGCTTTCTTT. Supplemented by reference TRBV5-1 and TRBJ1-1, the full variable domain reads KAGVTQTPRYLIKTRGQQVTLSCSPISGHRSVSWYQQTPGQGLQFLFEYFSETQRNKGNFPGRFSGRQFSNSRSEMNVSTLELGDSALYLCASSLGDRVTEAFFGQGTRLTVV.

The CDR3 coding sequence is TGTGCCAGCCAAGACGCGGGGGTTGGGAATGAGCAGTTCTTC. It translates to CASQDAGVGNEQFF. The rearrangement uses TRBV6-5 and TRBJ2-1; 7 bases align to TRBD2. CDR1 is MNHEY and CDR2 is SVGAGI in the germline V gene. Trimming took 8 bases from V and 7 from J; bases not matched to a gene: 11. This CDR3 spans 14 amino acids.

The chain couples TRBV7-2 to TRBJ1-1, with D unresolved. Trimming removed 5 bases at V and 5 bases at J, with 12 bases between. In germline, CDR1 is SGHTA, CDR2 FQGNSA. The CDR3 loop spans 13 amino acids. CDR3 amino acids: CASSPEVGTEAFF. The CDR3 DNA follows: TGTGCCAGCAGCCCGGAGGTAGGGACTGAAGCTTTCTTT.

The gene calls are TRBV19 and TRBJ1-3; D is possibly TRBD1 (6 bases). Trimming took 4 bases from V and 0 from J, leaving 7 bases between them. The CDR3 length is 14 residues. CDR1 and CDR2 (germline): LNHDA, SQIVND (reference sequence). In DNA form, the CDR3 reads TGTGCCAGTAGTAGAGGGGGCTCTGGAAACACCATATATTTT. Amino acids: CASSRGGSGNTIYF.

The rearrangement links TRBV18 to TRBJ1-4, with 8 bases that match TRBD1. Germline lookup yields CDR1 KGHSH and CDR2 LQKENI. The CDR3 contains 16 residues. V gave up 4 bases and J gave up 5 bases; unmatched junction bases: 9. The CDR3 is CASSRYDRGQNEKLFF. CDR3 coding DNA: TGTGCCAGCTCACGATATGACAGGGGACAGAATGAAAAACTGTTTTTT.

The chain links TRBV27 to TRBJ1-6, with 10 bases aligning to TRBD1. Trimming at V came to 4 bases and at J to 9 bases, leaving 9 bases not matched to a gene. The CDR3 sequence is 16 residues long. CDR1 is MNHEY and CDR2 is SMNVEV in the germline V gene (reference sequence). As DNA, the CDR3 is TGTGCCAGCAGTTGGGGCGACAGGGGGCAAAGTTCACCCCTCCACTTT. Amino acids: CASSWGDRGQSSPLHF.

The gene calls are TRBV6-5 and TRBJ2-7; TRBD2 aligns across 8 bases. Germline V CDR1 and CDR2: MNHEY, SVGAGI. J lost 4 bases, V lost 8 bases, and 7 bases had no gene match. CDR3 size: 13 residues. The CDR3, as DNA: TGTGCCAGCGGCCAGCGGGAGAGGTACGAGCAGTACTTC. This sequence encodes CASGQRERYEQYF.

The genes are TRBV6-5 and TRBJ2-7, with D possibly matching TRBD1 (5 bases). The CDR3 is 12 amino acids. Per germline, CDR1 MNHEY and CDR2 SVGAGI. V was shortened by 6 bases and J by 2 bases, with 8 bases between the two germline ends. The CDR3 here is CASRPTAYEQYF. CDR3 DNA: TGTGCCAGCAGACCGACAGCCTACGAGCAGTACTTC.

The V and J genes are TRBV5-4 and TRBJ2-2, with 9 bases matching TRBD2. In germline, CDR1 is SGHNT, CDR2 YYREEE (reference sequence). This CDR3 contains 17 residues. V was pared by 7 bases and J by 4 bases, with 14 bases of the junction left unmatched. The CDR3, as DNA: TGTGCCAGCGCGGCCGGCGGCGGGAGGGCTCCCACCGGGGAGCTGTTTTTT. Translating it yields CASAAGGGRAPTGELFF.